Presented here are 23 T cell receptor beta chains from one specimen sequenced in a study of OX40 agonist ivuxolimab in advanced cancers. Profiling relied on immunoSEQ multiplex PCR, and the TCRdb table lists in-frame clones only, not all of them. The table shows approximately 83,000 clones, with approximately 84% occurring only once. This sample comprised CD4+ or CD8+ T cells sorted from blood, obtained in a trial of the OX40 agonist ivuxolimab. All receptors derive from an adult with an advanced solid tumor such as melanoma, head and neck, liver or kidney cancer.

The chain joins TRBV4-1 to TRBJ2-2, with 12 bases identical to TRBD2. Looked up from germline, CDR1 is MGHRA and CDR2 is YSYEKL. The CDR3 totals 16 residues. V dropped 1 base and J dropped 7; count of bases not matched to a gene: 4. The CDR3 sequence is CASSQGLAGEFGELFF. The CDR3 DNA reads as TGCGCCAGCAGCCAAGGACTAGCGGGAGAGTTCGGGGAGCTGTTTTTT.

This sequence joins TRBV19 and TRBJ1-3; D uncertain. Deletions cut 3 bases from V and 9 bases from J, with 6 bases between. This CDR3 has 11 amino acids. Germline CDR1 reads LNHDA; CDR2 reads SQIVND (reference sequence). The CDR3 region has the DNA TGTGCCAGTAGTATTATGAGCACCATATATTTT. Translated: CASSIMSTIYF.

This clone was observed a handful of times. The chain employs TRBV5-6 and TRBJ2-7; unclear D gene. V was cut by 1 base and J by 5 bases, with 16 bases left in between. This CDR3 contains 15 residues. Germline V gene data show CDR1 as SGHDT and CDR2 as YYEEEE. DNA of the CDR3: TGTGCCAGCAGCTTGAAAGGTTATTCCCGCCACGAGCAGTACTTC. This translates into CASSLKGYSRHEQYF.

This sequence joins TRBV6-5 and TRBJ1-1; 10 nucleotides agree with TRBD1. Trimming took 6 bases from V and 0 from J; bases not matched to a gene: 4. The CDR3 runs to 15 residues. Per the germline V gene, CDR1 is MNHEY and CDR2 is SVGAGI. The CDR3 sequence: CASSRDRGLNTEAFF. CDR3 bases: TGTGCCAGCAGCCGGGACAGGGGATTGAACACTGAAGCTTTCTTT.

The chain is built from TRBV10-3 and TRBJ1-3; the D gene is possibly TRBD1 (5 bases). The length of the CDR3 is 14 residues. CDR1 is ENHRY, CDR2 SYGVKD, per germline. V was cut by 0 bases and J by 7 bases, with 10 bases left in between. DNA of the CDR3: TGTGCCATCAGTGAGTCCGGGGCCCGGAACACCATATATTTT. Encoded protein: CAISESGARNTIYF.

The chain uses TRBV7-9 and TRBJ1-1, with no clear D. The V and J ends lost 2 bases and 3 bases respectively, with 10 bases between them. Per germline, CDR1 SEHNR and CDR2 FQNEAQ (reference sequence). The CDR3 is made up of 14 amino acids. The CDR3 sequence is CASSLWVEDTEAFF. In nucleotides, the CDR3 is TGTGCCAGCAGCTTATGGGTTGAGGACACTGAAGCTTTCTTT.

V and J are TRBV7-9 and TRBJ1-1, with D perhaps TRBD1 (5 bases). From germline, CDR1 is SEHNR and CDR2 FQNEAQ (reference sequence). The CDR3 is 15 residues long. V was trimmed by 4 bases and J by 1 base, leaving 13 bases between them. The CDR3 nucleotides are TGTGCCAGCAGCTCATCGGGACGGCCGAACACTGAAGCTTTCTTT. Encoded protein: CASSSSGRPNTEAFF.

The rearrangement uses TRBV7-3 and TRBJ2-5; D may correspond to TRBD1 or TRBD2 (5 bases each). The CDR3 is made up of 15 amino acids. CDR1 and CDR2 (germline): SGHTA, FQGTGA. V was clipped by 7 bases and J by 7 bases, with 22 bases between them. The CDR3 nucleotides read TGTGCCAGCAATGCGCCCGGGGCCACCCCATCGACCCAGTACTTC. It is translated as CASNAPGATPSTQYF.

This clone was counted between two and nine times. CDR3 nucleotide sequence: TGCAGCGTTGTATCCCGAGCCGGTAATGAGCAGTTCTTC. Translation: CSVVSRAGNEQFF. The chain combines TRBV29-1 with TRBJ2-1; D is uncertain. Germline V CDR1 and CDR2: SQVTM, ANQGSEA. Trimming shortened V by 4 bases and J by 7 bases, and 14 bases separated the two germline ends. The CDR3 consists of 13 residues.

V gene TRBV5-1 combines with J gene TRBJ2-7; TRBD1 is a possible D gene (6 bases). This CDR3 spans 15 amino acids. V dropped 0 bases and J dropped 4 bases, with 14 bases sitting between them. Per the germline V gene, CDR1 is SGHRS and CDR2 is YFSETQ. For the CDR3, the DNA is TGCGCCAGCAGCTTGGCGGAACAGGGCAGGTACGAGCAGTACTTC. It yields the protein CASSLAEQGRYEQYF.

V usage is TRBV19 and J usage is TRBJ1-2; TRBD1 might be the D (5 bases). V was shortened by 5 bases and J by 2 bases, with 6 bases between the two germline ends. Germline lookup yields CDR1 LNHDA and CDR2 SQIVND (reference sequence). There are 12 residues in the CDR3. The CDR3 reads CASSDSNYGYTF. The CDR3 nucleotides are TGTGCCAGTAGTGACAGCAACTATGGCTACACCTTC.

The rearrangement joins TRBV5-1 to TRBJ1-2; possibly TRBD1 for D (5 bases). The CDR3 spans 16 residues. Trimming left V 4 bases short and J 7 bases short, with 23 bases between. Germline loops: CDR1 SGHRS, CDR2 YFSETQ. CDR3 sequence (DNA): TGCGCCAGCAGCCCACCTGACAGCGGGGTTATAGGTGGCTACACCTTC. Amino acid sequence: CASSPPDSGVIGGYTF.

This clone was seen just once. The chain carries TRBV7-2 and TRBJ2-3; 8 nucleotides line up with TRBD2. Trimming removed 5 bases from V and 4 bases from J; junction bases left unmatched: 8. The germline gives CDR1 SGHTA, CDR2 FQGNSA. CDR3 length: 15 residues. The CDR3 here is CASSQGAGGADTQYF. CDR3 nucleotides: TGTGCCAGCAGCCAAGGAGCCGGGGGGGCAGATACGCAGTATTTT.

The chain links TRBV7-6 to TRBJ2-2; a possible D gene is TRBD1 (6 bases). The CDR3 loop spans 15 amino acids. V was trimmed by 1 base and J by 6 bases, leaving 12 bases between them. Germline V gene data show CDR1 as SGHVS and CDR2 as FNYEAQ. CDR3 sequence reads: CASSLEPQGPGELFF. Written as DNA, the CDR3 is TGTGCCAGCAGCTTAGAGCCCCAGGGGCCCGGGGAGCTGTTTTTT.

With respect to this clone: Its ends do not fully match the called genes, so a read error is possible. J is TRBJ1-5 and V is TRBV10-3; D is unresolved. Germline loops: CDR1 ENHRY, CDR2 SYGVKD. The CDR3 spans 14 residues. This CDR3 reads CASSGGRPNQPQHF. CDR3 DNA sequence: TGTGCCAGCAGTGGCGGGAGGCCTAATCAGCCCCAGCATTTT.

V and J are TRBV6-1 and TRBJ2-3, with TRBD2 matching 10 bases. The junction had 2 bases not matched to a gene; V was cut back by 4 bases and J by 4 bases. CDR1 MNHNS and CDR2 SASEGT come from the germline V gene. CDR3 size: 14 residues. The DNA for the CDR3 is TGTGCCAGCAGTGTAGCGGGAGGCTCAGATACGCAGTATTTT. Protein sequence: CASSVAGGSDTQYF.

This chain connects TRBV19 to TRBJ2-5; perhaps TRBD2 as D (7 bases). This CDR3 contains 13 residues. The germline V gene encodes CDR1 LNHDA and CDR2 SQIVND (reference sequence). Trimming took off 5 bases at V and 5 bases at J, with 12 bases between the two ends. DNA of the CDR3: TGTGCCAGTAGTCGGGGGGCGGTGGAGACCCAGTACTTC. Protein product: CASSRGAVETQYF.

J is TRBJ2-3 and V is TRBV11-2; D call uncertain. The V gene lost 8 bases and the J gene lost 2 bases, with 14 bases spanning the gap. CDR1 is SGHAT, CDR2 FQNNGV, per germline. The CDR3 is 14 residues long. The CDR3 sequence is CASSPGQYTDTQYF. The DNA of the CDR3 is TGTGCCAGCTCACCGGGCCAATACACAGATACGCAGTATTTT.

The chain joins TRBV7-2 to TRBJ1-1; D call uncertain. Trimming removed 6 bases at V and 3 bases at J, with 11 bases between. From germline, CDR1 is SGHTA and CDR2 FQGNSA. There are 13 residues in the CDR3. CDR3 sequence reads: CASSYSRHTEAFF. The CDR3 DNA is TGTGCCAGCAGTTATTCTAGGCACACTGAAGCTTTCTTT.

The chain links TRBV29-1 to TRBJ2-3; tentatively, D is TRBD1 or TRBD2 (6 bases each). V was trimmed by 3 bases and J by 0 bases, leaving 13 bases between them. This CDR3 region has 15 residues. Germline CDR1 and CDR2: SQVTM and ANQGSEA. CDR3 sequence (DNA): TGCAGCGTTGAGTTGAACGGGGGCAGCACAGATACGCAGTATTTT. Amino acid sequence: CSVELNGGSTDTQYF.

The rearrangement uses TRBV7-9 and TRBJ2-1; D perhaps matches TRBD2 (6 bases). The CDR3 runs 16 residues. In germline, CDR1 is SEHNR, CDR2 FQNEAQ (reference sequence). V lost 3 bases and J 3 bases, leaving 15 bases between the germline ends. The CDR3 here is CASSFTGGRVYNEQFF. The CDR3 region has the DNA TGTGCCAGCAGCTTCACCGGGGGTCGGGTCTACAATGAGCAGTTCTTC.

J is TRBJ2-3 and V is TRBV19; 8 nucleotides align to TRBD2. Losses at the gene ends were 7 bases for V and 6 bases for J; bases not matched to a gene: 18. This CDR3 is 17 amino acids long. Germline CDR1 and CDR2: LNHDA and SQIVND (reference sequence). The DNA for the CDR3 is TGTGCCAGTACCCCGTACGGGGGGGCCGTAGTTGCGGATACGCAGTATTTT. Its protein is CASTPYGGAVVADTQYF.

This chain joins TRBV7-2 and TRBJ2-3; 9 bases match TRBD1. The CDR3 loop spans 18 amino acids. CDR1 SGHTA and CDR2 FQGNSA come from the germline V gene. V was clipped by 1 base and J by 4 bases; unmatched bases: 12. The CDR3 DNA is TGTGCCAGCAGCTTAGTAGGTGGGGGGACAGGGTCCGCAGATACGCAGTATTTT. Its protein product is CASSLVGGGTGSADTQYF.